This is a list of T cell receptor beta chains from one sample in a study of T cell changes during pregnancy in multiple sclerosis. Assay used: immunoSEQ multiplex PCR; TCRdb lists only in-frame clones, some missing. The sample includes tens of thousands of clones, approximately 92% of them seen just once. Sequences were derived from peripheral blood, sampled after pregnancy. The receptors stem from a female donor in good health, enrolled as a control in a pregnancy study. Both conserved end residues are part of each CDR3. Clone size is stated in some rows and not others, as once, few, many or a class when expanded.

abundance: .
v_gene: TRBV18
j_gene: TRBJ1-5
CDR3aa: CASSPPSQGAFGYQPQHF

abundance: once
v_gene: TRBV6-1
j_gene: TRBJ2-7
CDR3aa: CASSDRASSYEQYF

abundance: .
v_gene: TRBV28
j_gene: TRBJ1-1
CDR3aa: CASSFRGLNPEAFF

abundance: .
v_gene: TRBV25-1
j_gene: TRBJ2-1
CDR3aa: CASSDGQGWREQFF

abundance: .
v_gene: TRBV29-1
j_gene: TRBJ2-6
CDR3aa: CSVGTVLSGANVLTF

abundance: .
v_gene: TRBV6-1
j_gene: TRBJ1-3
CDR3aa: CATSPGPTIYF

abundance: .
v_gene: TRBV23-1
j_gene: TRBJ2-2
CDR3aa: CASSQGPRPNTGELFF

abundance: .
v_gene: TRBV6-7
j_gene: TRBJ1-6
CDR3aa: CASSATAGTGDNSPLHF

abundance: .
v_gene: TRBV6-1
j_gene: TRBJ2-2
CDR3aa: CASNGQGRGTGELFF

abundance: .
v_gene: TRBV29-1
j_gene: TRBJ1-2
CDR3aa: CSVEPGDYGYTF

abundance: .
v_gene: TRBV13
j_gene: TRBJ2-7
CDR3aa: CASSPDPRRAGGPPYEQYF

abundance: once
v_gene: TRBV15
j_gene: TRBJ2-7
CDR3aa: CATSRDSGGFSYEQYF

abundance: .
v_gene: TRBV5-5
j_gene: TRBJ1-4
CDR3aa: CASSLGTAPGTQNEKLFF

abundance: .
v_gene: TRBV19
j_gene: TRBJ1-1
CDR3aa: CASSIGVGTEAFF

abundance: .
v_gene: TRBV5-4
j_gene: TRBJ1-2
CDR3aa: CASSLESTGGYTF

abundance: .
v_gene: TRBV6-5
j_gene: TRBJ1-4
CDR3aa: CASSYSQNEKLFF

abundance: .
v_gene: TRBV6-4
j_gene: TRBJ2-3
CDR3aa: CASSDYKLAGPDTQYF

abundance: once
v_gene: TRBV29-1
j_gene: TRBJ1-1
CDR3aa: CSVEGGAGGFGTEAFF

abundance: .
v_gene: TRBV11-2
j_gene: TRBJ2-3
CDR3aa: CASSPQTSSRTDTQYF

abundance: .
v_gene: TRBV4-1
j_gene: TRBJ2-5
CDR3aa: CASSQVGTEETQYF

abundance: .
v_gene: TRBV5-6
j_gene: TRBJ2-7
CDR3aa: CASSLTSGRAISYEQYF

abundance: .
v_gene: TRBV13
j_gene: TRBJ1-1
CDR3aa: CASSYSRRRGTEAFF

abundance: .
v_gene: TRBV6-1
j_gene: TRBJ2-7
CDR3aa: CASSERPLVGEQYF

abundance: .
v_gene: TRBV28
j_gene: TRBJ1-4
CDR3aa: CASIKGGNEKLFF

abundance: .
v_gene: TRBV27
j_gene: TRBJ1-1
CDR3aa: CASSFWGQASNTEAFF

abundance: .
v_gene: TRBV5-1
j_gene: TRBJ1-3
CDR3aa: CASSSGGFSGNTIYF

abundance: .
v_gene: TRBV14
j_gene: TRBJ1-1
CDR3aa: CASSQETGLGAFF

abundance: .
v_gene: TRBV19
j_gene: TRBJ1-1
CDR3aa: CASSIARQGVGRNTEAFF

abundance: .
v_gene: TRBV7-2
j_gene: TRBJ1-2
CDR3aa: CASSVLRGYTF

abundance: .
v_gene: TRBV28
j_gene: TRBJ2-3
CDR3aa: CASSLSGLAGGWGDTQYF